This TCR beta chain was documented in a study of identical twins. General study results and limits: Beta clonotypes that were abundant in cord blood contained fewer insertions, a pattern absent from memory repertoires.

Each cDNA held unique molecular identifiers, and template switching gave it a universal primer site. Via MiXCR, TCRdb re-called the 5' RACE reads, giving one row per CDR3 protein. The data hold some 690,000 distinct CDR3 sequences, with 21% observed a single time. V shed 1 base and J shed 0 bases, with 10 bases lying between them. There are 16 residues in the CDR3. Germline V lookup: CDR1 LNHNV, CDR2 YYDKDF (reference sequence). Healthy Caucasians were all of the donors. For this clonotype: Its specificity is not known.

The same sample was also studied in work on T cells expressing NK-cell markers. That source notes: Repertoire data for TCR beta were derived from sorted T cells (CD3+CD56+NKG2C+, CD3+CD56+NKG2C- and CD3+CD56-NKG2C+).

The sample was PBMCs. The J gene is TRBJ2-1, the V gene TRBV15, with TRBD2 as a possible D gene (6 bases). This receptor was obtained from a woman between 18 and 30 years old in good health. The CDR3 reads CATSRGLGGSYNEQFF. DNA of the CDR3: TGTGCCACCAGCAGAGGCCTGGGGGGCTCCTACAATGAGCAGTTCTTC.